This TCR beta chain was obtained from a study of Graves' ophthalmopathy and Graves' hyperthyroidism. Amplified material comprised TCR beta CDR3 regions derived from RNA transcripts. First-round RT-PCR used HTBI primers; second-round multiplex PCR followed. TCRdb independently ran MiXCR on the multiplex PCR reads; one entry per CDR3 protein. The sample yields almost 750,000 distinct CDR3 sequences, 35% to 50% seen once. There are a few counts of this clonotype. Per germline, CDR1 LGHNA and CDR2 YSLEER. This CDR3 region has 15 residues. Trimming shortened V by 0 bases and J by 7 bases, and 15 bases separated the two germline ends.

The chain recombines TRBV4-3 with TRBJ1-2; possible D gene TRBD1, 6 bases. The clonotype comes from an adult man with Graves' ophthalmopathy. The sequenced sample was peripheral blood. Here the CDR3 DNA reads TGCGCCAGCAGCCAAGACTCAGGAGGGGGGCTTGGCTACACCTTC. It encodes CASSQDSGGGLGYTF.